One sample yielded the 3 T cell receptor beta chains listed below, sequenced in a study of memory CD4+ T cells and cytomegalovirus serostatus. Single viable CD3+CD4+CD8-CD45RO+ cells were sorted as the memory CD4+ T cells. Assay used: immunoSEQ multiplex PCR; TCRdb lists only in-frame clones, some missing. The top ten hold around 0.84% of the sample, which has 84,000 or so clones, about 85% seen once. Sequencing was carried out using memory CD4+ T cells from blood. These receptors all come from an adult in good health and CMV-seronegative.

The V call is TRBV11-2, the J call TRBJ1-6; D is unresolved. CDR1 is SGHAT, CDR2 FQNNGV, per germline. V dropped 5 bases and J dropped 12 bases, with 11 bases sitting between them. CDR3 length: 12 amino acids. The CDR3 is CASSPRSRPLHF. CDR3 in DNA: TGTGCCAGCAGCCCCCGATCGAGACCCCTCCACTTT.

The J gene is TRBJ2-3, the V gene TRBV6-1; D gene unclear. Trimming stripped 4 bases from V and 7 bases from J, with 18 bases between. This CDR3 is 15 amino acids long. Germline CDR1 and CDR2: MNHNS and SASEGT. CDR3 sequence reads: CASSVSPIAQNTQYF. As DNA, the CDR3 is TGTGCCAGCAGTGTCTCGCCTATAGCACAGAATACGCAGTATTTT.

The J gene is TRBJ1-1, the V gene TRBV19; tentative D call: TRBD1 (6 bases). The germline V gene has CDR1 LNHDA and CDR2 SQIVND (reference sequence). The CDR3 is 16 amino acids. The ends were cut back, 7 bases at V and 5 bases at J, with 23 bases in the middle. The CDR3 bases are TGTGCCAGTACCCCTCGGGGACAACCTGGCGGGACTGAAGCTTTCTTT. Its translation is CASTPRGQPGGTEAFF. Complete variable domain (other parts from reference TRBV19 and TRBJ1-1): DGGITQSPKYLFRKEGQNVTLSCEQNLNHDAMYWYRQDPGQGLRLIYYSQIVNDFQKGDIAEGYSVSREKKESFPLTVTSAQKNPTAFYLCASTPRGQPGGTEAFFGQGTRLTVV.